Shown below are 17 T cell receptor beta chains from a single sample sequenced in a study of blood T cell repertoires in COVID-19. Sequenced by immunoSEQ multiplex PCR; TCRdb stores in-frame clones only, minus some. The table lists 490,000 or so clones, 88% of them singletons. The sequenced sample was PBMCs or T cells enriched from blood (not recorded which). All receptors come from a woman aged 35 to 49 who had recovered from COVID-19.

The chain joins TRBV10-1 to TRBJ1-5, with TRBD1 matching 7 bases. The CDR3 has 13 amino acids. Looked up from germline, CDR1 is WNHNN and CDR2 is SYGVQD (reference sequence). With V trimmed by 6 bases and J by 4 bases, 3 bases remained unmatched. The CDR3 sequence: CASSRQGNQPQHF. The CDR3 DNA is TGCGCCAGCAGCAGACAGGGAAATCAGCCCCAGCATTTT.

This chain connects TRBV7-2 to TRBJ2-4; 11 nucleotides line up with TRBD1. The length of the CDR3 is 14 residues. V was clipped by 3 bases and J by 9 bases; unmatched bases: 4. Germline CDR1 and CDR2: SGHTA and FQGNSA. CDR3 loop: CASSLDRGRSIQYF. CDR3 sequence (DNA): TGTGCCAGCAGCTTGGACAGGGGGCGTAGCATTCAGTACTTC.

The chain joins TRBV14 to TRBJ1-1; D remains ambiguous. CDR3 length: 16 residues. V lost 0 bases to trimming and J lost 5 bases, with 16 bases between them. The germline CDR1 and CDR2 sequences are SGHDN and FVKESK. The CDR3, as DNA: TGTGCCAGCAGCCAAGAATGGTGGGCGGGTATAACTGAAGCTTTCTTT. This gives the protein CASSQEWWAGITEAFF.

The chain joins TRBV5-6 to TRBJ1-3; D not certain. The germline gives CDR1 SGHDT, CDR2 YYEEEE. The CDR3 loop spans 17 amino acids. The ends were cut back, 0 bases at V and 0 bases at J, with 13 bases in the middle. CDR3 DNA sequence: TGTGCCAGCAGCTTGGGCCAGACTAAATACTCTGGAAACACCATATATTTT. As protein: CASSLGQTKYSGNTIYF.

V is TRBV5-1 and J is TRBJ2-5; 11 bases line up with TRBD2. The V segment lost 4 bases and the J segment 1 base; nucleotides outside the gene matches: 9. The CDR3 length is 17 residues. CDR1 and CDR2 (germline): SGHRS, YFSETQ. The CDR3 region has the DNA TGCGCCAGCAGCCCGATGCCACTAGCGGGAGTCCAAGAGACCCAGTACTTC. It encodes CASSPMPLAGVQETQYF. Drawing the rest from reference TRBV5-1 and TRBJ2-5, the complete variable domain is KAGVTQTPRYLIKTRGQQVTLSCSPISGHRSVSWYQQTPGQGLQFLFEYFSETQRNKGNFPGRFSGRQFSNSRSEMNVSTLELGDSALYLCASSPMPLAGVQETQYFGPGTRLLVL.

The V and J genes are TRBV3-1 (or the pseudogene TRBV3-2) and TRBJ1-1; D is undetermined. V was clipped by 4 bases and J by 1 base, with 7 bases between them. The CDR3 is 13 residues long. Germline V gives CDR1 LGHDT, CDR2 YNNKEL (reference sequence). The CDR3 DNA is TGTGCCAGCAGCCGTGCGCGGAACACTGAAGCTTTCTTT. It specifies CASSRARNTEAFF.

As concerns this clone: The sample has other DNA sequences that encode this CDR3 too. This chain uses TRBV30 with TRBJ1-5; D not certain. The CDR3 sequence is 13 residues long. V gave up 0 bases and J gave up 4 bases, with 7 bases separating them. CDR1 is GTSNPN and CDR2 is SVGIG in the germline V gene (reference sequence). The CDR3 here is CAWSVRENQPQHF. CDR3 nucleotides: TGTGCCTGGAGTGTACGAGAAAATCAGCCCCAGCATTTT.

The V gene is TRBV13, the J gene TRBJ2-7, with D maybe TRBD1 (5 bases). With 5 bases removed from V and 4 bases from J, the gap between germline ends came to 18 bases. Germline V gene sequence: CDR1 PRHDT, CDR2 FYEKMQ (reference sequence). The length of the CDR3 is 15 residues. The CDR3 coding sequence is TGTGCCAGCAGCATCTCAGGGTCCGTTCGGTACGAGCAGTACTTC. The encoded protein is CASSISGSVRYEQYF.

The chain joins TRBV10-1 to TRBJ2-2; 9 nucleotides align to TRBD1. There are 16 residues in the CDR3. V gave up 3 bases and J gave up 6 bases; unmatched junction bases: 8. Germline CDR1 reads WNHNN; CDR2 reads SYGVQD (reference sequence). Here the CDR3 DNA reads TGCGCCAGCAGTGATGGAATGACAGGGGGGGCCGGGGAGCTGTTTTTT. Protein sequence: CASSDGMTGGAGELFF.

CDR3 DNA: TGCGCCAGCAGCCCTTGGCAGGGGGCAACAGATACGCAGTATTTT. Its protein product is CASSPWQGATDTQYF. The rearrangement links TRBV4-1 to TRBJ2-3, with 8 bases matching TRBD1. With 4 bases clipped from V and 3 bases from J, the junction kept 6 bases outside the gene matches. The CDR3 sequence is 15 residues long. The germline gives CDR1 MGHRA, CDR2 YSYEKL.

This chain joins TRBV19 and TRBJ1-1, with D possibly matching TRBD1 (5 bases). The germline V gene encodes CDR1 LNHDA and CDR2 SQIVND (reference sequence). CDR3 size: 12 residues. The V gene lost 8 bases and the J gene lost 5 bases, with 12 bases spanning the gap. DNA for the CDR3: TGTGCCAGTCGCAGGGTGGAGACTGAAGCTTTCTTT. Its translation is CASRRVETEAFF.

This clone was detected a few times. This chain joins TRBV24-1 and TRBJ1-5; D is uncertain. Trimming left V 0 bases short and J 8 bases short, with 10 bases between. This CDR3 comprises 14 residues. The germline gives CDR1 KGHDR, CDR2 SFDVKD. This CDR3 reads CATSDLTSREPQHF. As DNA, the CDR3 is TGTGCCACCAGTGATTTGACCTCTCGAGAGCCCCAGCATTTT.

V gene TRBV4-3 combines with J gene TRBJ2-4; tentatively, D is TRBD1 (5 bases). The CDR3 contains 18 residues. The ends were cut back, 0 bases at V and 6 bases at J, with 21 bases in the middle. Germline CDR1 is LGHNA and CDR2 is YSLEER. This chain's CDR3 is CASSQDFGPVNTGNIQYF. CDR3 in DNA: TGCGCCAGCAGCCAAGATTTCGGCCCCGTGAACACAGGAAACATTCAGTACTTC.

About this clone: Other DNA sequences in this specimen translate into the identical CDR3. This chain links TRBV4-1 with TRBJ1-2; 7 bases line up with TRBD1. Germline V gene data show CDR1 as MGHRA and CDR2 as YSYEKL. The ends lost 0 bases at V and 2 bases at J; junction bases unmatched: 0. The CDR3 is 14 residues long. The CDR3 bases are TGCGCCAGCAGCCAAGACAGGGGGAACTATGGCTACACCTTC. This encodes CASSQDRGNYGYTF.

V and J are TRBV30 and TRBJ2-7; 7 bases agree with TRBD1. The trim removed 4 bases at V and 7 bases at J, leaving 7 bases unmatched. The CDR3 is 12 amino acids. Germline V gene lookup returns CDR1 GTSNPN and CDR2 SVGIG (reference sequence). The CDR3 is CAWIRGLWEQYF. The CDR3 DNA reads as TGTGCCTGGATTAGGGGGCTGTGGGAGCAGTACTTC. Together with reference TRBV30 and TRBJ2-7, the CDR3 gives the full variable domain: SQTIHQWPATLVQPVGSPLSLECTVEGTSNPNLYWYRQAAGRGLQLLFYSVGIGQISSEVPQNLSASRPQDRQFILSSKKLLLSDSGFYLCAWIRGLWEQYFGPGTRLTVT.

A single count supports this clone. This CDR3 is also generated by other DNA sequences in the sample. The chain has TRBV2 and TRBJ1-2; tentatively, D is TRBD1 (5 bases). The CDR3 spans 12 residues. With 6 bases removed from V and 4 bases from J, the gap between germline ends came to 9 bases. In germline, CDR1 is SNHLY, CDR2 FYNNEI. CDR3 coding DNA: TGTGCCAGCAGGCAGGGCGGCTATGGCTACACCTTC. It codes for CASRQGGYGYTF.

This chain joins TRBV27 and TRBJ1-1; TRBD1 is a possible D gene (5 bases). CDR3 length: 15 residues. Germline CDR1 reads MNHEY; CDR2 reads SMNVEV (reference sequence). Trimming left V 3 bases short and J 3 bases short, with 14 bases between. The CDR3 loop is CASSFYWGGYTEAFF. CDR3 DNA: TGTGCCAGCAGTTTCTACTGGGGCGGCTACACTGAAGCTTTCTTT.